This is a list of T cell receptor beta chains from one sample in a study of blood T cell repertoires in COVID-19. Assay: immunoSEQ multiplex PCR; the TCRdb copy retains only in-frame clones and omits some. The sample holds some 150,000 clones, about 90% seen once. The sample was peripheral blood. Receptors were obtained from a man in his fifties with acute or convalescent COVID-19. The conserved cysteine and the conserved F or W are not part of the CDR3 here. The D gene is left open where the match is weak.

- | TRBV6-5 | 13 | ASSAGLISGNTIY
- | TRBV24-1 | 11 | ATSDPLYNEQF
- | TRBV30 | 12 | AWSVWGPNEKLF
- | TRBV27 | 13 | ASSPRQVDTGELF
- | TRBV18 | 11 | ASSDRSNSPLH
TRBD2 | TRBV7-8 | 16 | ASSTRLAGGLFYNEQF
TRBD1 | TRBV5-4 | 12 | ASSQQGVLYGYT
- | TRBV30 | 11 | AWSEYRGTEAF
- | TRBV5-8 | 15 | ASSLNRGKASGNTIY
TRBD1 | TRBV27 | 13 | ASSFSGQVRSPLH
TRBD2 | TRBV9 | 13 | ASSATAGIVNEQF
- | TRBV6-5 | 13 | ASAQIRASNEKLF
TRBD2 | TRBV25-1 | 11 | ASSQTSSNEQF
TRBD1 | TRBV19 | 12 | ASSTGQGNTEAF
- | TRBV25-1 | 12 | ASSDRQGRYEQY
- | TRBV3-1/TRBV3-2 | 10 | ASSTHLREQY
TRBD1 | TRBV9 | 12 | ASSVRGLNTEAF
- | TRBV10-3 | 11 | AIKDSGSDEQY
- | TRBV9 | 16 | ASSVDRGNEWGTDTQY
- | TRBV7-3 | 11 | ASSRTSTDTQY
- | TRBV21-1 | 14 | ASSTARGLLNEKLF
- | TRBV7-2 | 12 | ASSLERGRTEAF
TRBD1 | TRBV20-1 | 13 | SASAGTVGNQPQH
- | TRBV4-1 | 11 | ASSQDPVNEQF
TRBD1 | TRBV28 | 15 | ASSLTLTGIYNSPLH
- | TRBV29-1 | 11 | STDPRGGYGYT
- | TRBV2 | 14 | ASSEMGRRAGSPLH
- | TRBV19 | 11 | ASSISMNTEAF
TRBD1 | TRBV13 | 14 | ASTYRGTGSHYGYT
TRBD1 | TRBV5-1 | 13 | ASSPPDRGHNEQF
- | TRBV27 | 12 | ASSLQGFNTEAF
- | TRBV7-9 | 13 | ASSLPGSPQETQY
TRBD2 | TRBV11-2 | 16 | ASSLDLSGGRKTDTQY
- | TRBV2 | 13 | ASSEAGGGGQPQH
TRBD1 | TRBV28 | 14 | ASSSGQGSSGNTIY
- | TRBV5-6 | 11 | ASSLAGSDTQY
- | TRBV5-1 | 13 | ASRFLRDSNEKLF
TRBD1 | TRBV6-2/TRBV6-3 | 13 | ASSKDREGNQPQH
- | TRBV19 | 12 | ASSHRVRSTEAF
- | TRBV10-3 | 11 | AISDKPNEKLF
- | TRBV6-6 | 14 | ASSPRQTQNNSPLH
TRBD1 | TRBV11-2 | 13 | ASSQTGGFTDTQY
TRBD1 | TRBV5-1 | 13 | ASSWMDRERDTQY
- | TRBV4-1 | 11 | ASSQRWDTEAF
TRBD1 | TRBV5-5 | 15 | ASSPTGSGVANTEAF
TRBD1 | TRBV10-1 | 13 | ASSECQGDNQPQH
TRBD2 | TRBV27 | 14 | ASSLSGSGSRETQY
TRBD1 | TRBV11-2 | 13 | ASSPGQQYQETQY
- | TRBV18 | 15 | ASSPNPGNTWGETQY
- | TRBV14 | 13 | ASSQLGSGTYEQY
TRBD2 | TRBV11-2 | 14 | ASSSKTSGISYEQY
- | TRBV5-1 | 12 | ASSLLTVNTEAF
TRBD1 | TRBV7-2 | 13 | ASSPWTGDNYGYT
TRBD1 | TRBV10-3 | 11 | AISGGQGYGYT